This T cell receptor (beta chain) is drawn from a study of T cell repertoires in cytomegalovirus infection. The wider study: Shared public TCR beta signatures pointed to both CMV infection and a matching HLA type.

MiXCR, applied by TCRdb to the reads, yields one record per CDR3 protein. This sample has around 550,000 distinct CDR3 sequences, with around 27% found just once. This clonotype was observed many times. The CDR3 length is 14 residues. The germline V gene encodes CDR1 SGHVS and CDR2 FQNEAQ. The V end lost 2 bases, the J end lost 2 bases, and 8 bases lay between the germline ends. The sample was PBMCs. This receptor was obtained from a human donor in good health (CMV status not recorded). Some clones in this sample may be carry-over from other donors' samples. V is TRBV7-8 and J is TRBJ2-3; D remains ambiguous. CDR3 nucleotide sequence: TGTGCCAGCAGCTTAAAACGGCTCACAGATACGCAGTATTTT. This sequence encodes CASSLKRLTDTQYF.